The T cell receptor (beta chain) described here comes from a study of technical replicates of blood from several donors. Assay used: immunoSEQ multiplex PCR; TCRdb lists only in-frame clones, some missing. Among more than 55,000 clones listed, 90% to 95% were seen once. In germline, CDR1 is SGHDT, CDR2 YYEEEE. This CDR3 comprises 15 residues. The V gene end was trimmed by 0 bases and the J gene end by 4 bases; junction bases not matched to a gene: 3. The sequenced sample consisted of PBMCs. V gene TRBV5-6 combines with J gene TRBJ1-5; 8 nucleotides match TRBD1. This TCR was recovered from a human donor in good health. Some clones in this sample may be carry-over from other donors' samples. The CDR3 reads CASSLGQGWNQPQHF. In nucleotides, the CDR3 is TGTGCCAGCAGCTTGGGACAGGGGTGGAATCAGCCCCAGCATTTT.